This T cell receptor beta chain appears in the sequencing data of a study of blood T cell repertoires in COVID-19. About the study: The analysed material was cDNA or gDNA that came from T cells, B-cell-depleted T cells, or PBMCs.

CDR1 MDHEN and CDR2 SYDVKM come from the germline V gene. This CDR3 contains 11 residues. The ends were cut back, 5 bases at V and 8 bases at J, with 9 bases in the middle. TCRdb's table, derived via immunoSEQ multiplex PCR, lists solely in-frame clones and lacks some. The sample consists of about 160,000 clones, roughly 90% of them appearing once. The TCR sequence derives from a man aged 30 to 39 with COVID-19, enrolled during active disease. V is TRBV28 and J is TRBJ1-1; D call uncertain. The specimen was peripheral blood. The CDR3, as DNA: TGTGCCAGCAGTCTATCCCGGGAAGCTTTCTTT. This gives the protein CASSLSREAFF.